What follows describes a single T cell receptor (beta chain). Libraries were prepared by immunoSEQ multiplex PCR; TCRdb keeps only in-frame clonotypes and omits some of them. The sample lists under 85,000 clones; around 90% were seen once. This record comes from a study of technical replicates of blood from four donors. The V end lost 0 bases, the J end lost 7 bases, and 17 bases lay between the germline ends. The length of the CDR3 is 16 residues. Germline V lookup: CDR1 SGHKS, CDR2 YYEKEE (reference sequence). Sequences were obtained from T cells isolated from PBMCs. This chain joins TRBV5-5 and TRBJ2-1; D is unclear. This sequence originates from a human donor in good health. Some clones in this sample may be carry-over from other donors' samples. The CDR3: CASSLVGSTVLNEQFF. In DNA, the CDR3 is TGTGCCAGCAGCTTGGTAGGATCGACTGTACTAAATGAGCAGTTCTTC.